These 17 T cell receptor beta chains were sequenced from one sample in a study of T cells in Graves' hyperthyroidism and ophthalmopathy. TCR beta CDR3 sequences were amplified from RNA transcripts. The HTBI primer set served for first-round RT-PCR of the TCR CDR3. One entry per CDR3 protein, called by TCRdb with MiXCR from the multiplex PCR reads. This sample has around 380,000 distinct CDR3 sequences, with approximately 13% found just once. The sequencing sample was made of blood. The receptors stem from a man aged 30 to 39 with Graves' hyperthyroidism that later progressed to Graves' ophthalmopathy.

This clonotype was seen more than once but under ten times. The chain employs TRBV2 and TRBJ1-3; no definite D call. This CDR3 spans 12 amino acids. Per germline, CDR1 SNHLY and CDR2 FYNNEI. Trimming removed 7 bases from V and 10 bases from J, with 14 bases in between. As DNA, the CDR3 is TGTGCCAGCACCAGGACGGAGTGGACCATATATTTT. It translates to CASTRTEWTIYF.

At least ten counts were recorded for this clonotype. The chain has TRBV7-2 and TRBJ1-1; D unclear. The CDR3 runs 13 residues. Trimming stripped 2 bases from V and 0 bases from J, with 4 bases between. Looked up from germline, CDR1 is SGHTA and CDR2 is FQGNSA. The CDR3 region has the DNA TGTGCCAGCAGCTTATTTTTGAACACTGAAGCTTTCTTT. This gives the protein CASSLFLNTEAFF.

CDR3 bases: TGCAGCGCCGGCGGTGGGACGGCTCCCTACGAGCAGTACTTC. This translates into CSAGGGTAPYEQYF. The genes are TRBV29-1 and TRBJ2-7; D is possibly TRBD1 or TRBD2 (5 bases each). Germline V gene sequence: CDR1 SQVTM, CDR2 ANQGSEA. This CDR3 is built from 14 residues. V was clipped by 7 bases and J by 2 bases, with 18 bases between them.

This clonotype appeared a few times. This chain connects TRBV20-1 to TRBJ2-2; 7 nucleotides match TRBD2. The CDR3 is made up of 15 amino acids. The V segment lost 6 bases and the J segment 4 bases; nucleotides outside the gene matches: 11. Germline CDR1 is DFQATT and CDR2 is SNEGSKA (reference sequence). The CDR3 DNA reads TGCAGTGCCCGCCGGGGGGTGGGCCCCACCGGGGAGCTGTTTTTT. This gives the protein CSARRGVGPTGELFF.

Regarding this clonotype: This may come from a read error, since a much larger clone is one base off. V is TRBV11-1 and J is TRBJ2-1; D is unclear. The CDR3 totals 16 residues. Germline V gene sequence: CDR1 SGHAT, CDR2 FQDESV (reference sequence). The ends were cut back, 4 bases at V and 0 bases at J, with 13 bases in the middle. The CDR3 region has the DNA TGTGCCAGCAGCTATGGGCAGATGAGCTCCTACAATGAGCAGTTCTTC. As protein: CASSYGQMSSYNEQFF.

The chain combines TRBV5-6 with TRBJ1-5; 10 positions agree with TRBD1. Germline CDR1 and CDR2: SGHDT and YYEEEE. The CDR3 loop spans 14 amino acids. Germline trimming cut 3 bases from V and 8 bases from J; bases unmatched to any gene: 5. The CDR3 bases are TGTGCCAGCAGCTCGGGACAGGGGTTTGAGCCCCAGCATTTT. Amino acid sequence: CASSSGQGFEPQHF.

This clonotype was found many times. The V call is TRBV10-1, the J call TRBJ2-7, with no clear D. This CDR3 is built from 13 residues. Germline CDR1 and CDR2: WNHNN and SYGVQD (reference sequence). Trimming cost V 1 base and J 3 bases, with 7 bases left between them. CDR3 loop: CASSEFGHYEQYF. CDR3 nucleotides: TGCGCCAGCAGTGAGTTTGGCCACTACGAGCAGTACTTC.

The genes are TRBV2 and TRBJ2-5, with D possibly TRBD1 on 7 matching bases. Germline-derived CDR1 and CDR2 are SNHLY and FYNNEI. The length of the CDR3 is 13 residues. Trimming removed 6 bases from V and 5 bases from J, with 13 bases in between. The CDR3 loop is CASRVSGGETQYF. The CDR3 coding sequence is TGTGCCAGCAGAGTCTCAGGGGGGGAGACCCAGTACTTC.

This clonotype has ten or more counts. The chain is built from TRBV6-1 and TRBJ2-2; TRBD2 agrees at 8 bases. This CDR3 has 15 residues. V was clipped by 2 bases and J by 7 bases; unmatched bases: 6. Germline V lookup: CDR1 MNHNS, CDR2 SASEGT. The CDR3 protein is CASSERGGKGGELFF. For the CDR3, the DNA is TGTGCCAGCAGTGAACGGGGGGGGAAGGGCGGGGAGCTGTTTTTT.

This clonotype was picked up a small number of times. The gene calls are TRBV5-4 and TRBJ1-1; TRBD1 agrees at 9 bases. The CDR3 totals 14 residues. V lost 5 bases to trimming and J lost 4 bases; unmatched junction nucleotides: 6. Looked up from germline, CDR1 is SGHNT and CDR2 is YYREEE (reference sequence). CDR3 region: CASSGGTGSTEAFF. CDR3 DNA sequence: TGTGCCAGCAGTGGGGGGACAGGGAGCACTGAAGCTTTCTTT.

The table lists this clonotype with many counts. This rearrangement joins TRBV12-3 or TRBV12-4 to TRBJ1-6; D may be TRBD1 (6 bases). This CDR3 has 12 amino acids. Trimming removed 5 bases from V and 11 bases from J, with 10 bases in between. CDR3 sequence reads: CASSQGGTPLHF. CDR3 DNA sequence: TGTGCCAGCAGTCAAGGGGGTACACCCCTCCACTTT.

Many counts were recorded for this clonotype. CDR3 in DNA: TGTGCCAGCAGCCCCGGGACAGGGGTTCCCTACGAGCAGTACTTC. Protein product: CASSPGTGVPYEQYF. J is TRBJ2-7 and V is TRBV7-6, with 10 bases aligning to TRBD1. The junction had 6 bases not matched to a gene; V was cut back by 5 bases and J by 2 bases. This CDR3 has 15 residues. Germline lookup yields CDR1 SGHVS and CDR2 FNYEAQ.

The table lists this clonotype with many counts. CDR3 DNA sequence: TGTGCCAGCAGTTACTCCGACAGGGCGAATCAGCCCCAGCATTTT. It translates to CASSYSDRANQPQHF. The chain combines TRBV6-5 with TRBJ1-5, with 7 bases aligning to TRBD1. Germline V gene data show CDR1 as MNHEY and CDR2 as SVGAGI. V lost 0 bases and J lost 4; bases outside the gene matches: 3. This CDR3 has 15 residues.

This clonotype was recorded a few times. The CDR3: CASSPPSSSNYGYTF. The CDR3 coding sequence is TGTGCCAGCTCACCACCTTCCAGTTCTAACTATGGCTACACCTTC. This chain connects TRBV18 to TRBJ1-2; D remains unclear. V lost 0 bases and J lost 0, with 8 bases in between. The CDR3 loop spans 15 amino acids. From germline, CDR1 is KGHSH and CDR2 LQKENI.

This clonotype was seen many times. The chain links TRBV12-3 or TRBV12-4 to TRBJ2-3, with D perhaps given as TRBD1 or TRBD2 (6 bases each). V lost 4 bases, J lost 5 bases, and 16 bases lay in between. This CDR3 spans 15 amino acids. The CDR3 region has the DNA TGTGCCAGCAGTTATCGGGGGCCTACGGGAGATACGCAGTATTTT. Amino acid sequence: CASSYRGPTGDTQYF.

This clonotype occurred many times. The chain uses TRBV4-1 and TRBJ2-2, with a weak D call TRBD2 (6 bases). Germline V gene data show CDR1 as MGHRA and CDR2 as YSYEKL. V was shortened by 0 bases and J by 6 bases, with 11 bases between the two germline ends. The CDR3 has 15 amino acids. CDR3 sequence: CASSQDITGAGELFF. Written as DNA, the CDR3 is TGCGCCAGCAGCCAAGATATCACGGGGGCCGGGGAGCTGTTTTTT.

The sample holds many counts of this clonotype. CDR3 protein: CASSRLAGSLHEQYF. In DNA form, the CDR3 reads TGTGCCAGCAGTCGACTAGCGGGGAGCCTCCACGAGCAGTACTTC. The rearrangement joins TRBV6-1 to TRBJ2-7; TRBD2 matches at 11 bases. CDR1 MNHNS and CDR2 SASEGT come from the germline V gene. Losses at the gene ends were 5 bases for V and 5 bases for J; bases not matched to a gene: 8. This CDR3 has 15 amino acids.